This TCR beta chain was captured by sequencing in a study of PD-1 blockade in classical Hodgkin lymphoma. TCRdb keeps only in-frame clones here, not all; method: immunoSEQ multiplex PCR. Here the sample spans tens of thousands of clones, roughly nine tenths being singletons. Looked up from germline, CDR1 is SGHNT and CDR2 is YYREEE (reference sequence). V lost 4 bases and J lost 9, with 20 bases in between. This CDR3 has 15 residues. This clone showed up just once. No antigen is known for it. Study-wide results and limits: Patients excluded were those beginning nivolumab under 1 year after ASCT. Patients with a complete response exhibited baseline diversity comparable to newly diagnosed patients.

Stated time point: cycle 4 day 1 (C4D1), after five to seven weeks of nivolumab. After autologous stem cell transplantation all patients relapsed, and prior brentuximab vedotin exposure differed between cohorts. The source of this sequence is a human donor with classical Hodgkin lymphoma. Specimen: peripheral blood mononuclear cells (PBMCs), collected before the fourth cycle of nivolumab. The chain couples TRBV5-4 to TRBJ2-1; D may be TRBD2 (7 bases). The CDR3 is CASSPAKGGGSEQFF. CDR3 coding DNA: TGTGCCAGCAGCCCTGCTAAGGGAGGGGGAAGTGAGCAGTTCTTC.